This T cell receptor (beta chain) was obtained from a study of healthy donors' naive CD4 and CD8 T cells. Comments on this clonotype: Its matching antigen is unknown.

Sorting defined naive CD4+ as CD4+CD8-CD45RO-CD45RA+ and naive CD8+ as CD8+CD4-CD45RA+CD27bright. Points from the study as a whole: Bulk sequencing left alpha and beta chains unpaired. About an eighth of CD4/CD8 propensity variance appeared explained by V, J and CDR3 charge.

Each TCR library used 500 ng of total RNA and a linear amplification protocol. Per the original data handling: Sequencing covered fewer than 85,000 rearranged alpha-chain transcripts across about 5 healthy donors. TCRdb re-analysed the reads in MiXCR, keeping a single row per CDR3 protein. The V and J calls were determined by TCRdb, not by the authors. The profile covers about 180,000 distinct CDR3 sequences, with around three quarters appearing a single time and 2% to 2.5% taken by the ten largest. Between the trimmed V and J ends, which lost 2 bases and 0 bases, there was a span of 9 bases. The germline CDR1 and CDR2 sequences are LNHDA and SQIVND (reference sequence). The CDR3 spans 15 residues.

The receptor was derived from a pool of human donors in good health; the sample pools cells from several healthy donors. The chain has TRBV19 and TRBJ2-3; no definite D call. Sequenced: naive CD4+ and CD8+ T cells sorted from blood, pooled from several donors. CDR3 loop: CASSILGISTDTQYF. Written as DNA, the CDR3 is TGTGCCAGTAGTATACTGGGGATCAGCACAGATACGCAGTATTTT.